The sequence of this TCR beta chain was determined in a study of shared clonotypes between healthy human individuals. Those who donated were healthy HIV-negative adults, with no recent acute infections or vaccinations reported. Regarding this clone: The antigen remains undetermined.

Produced via immunoSEQ multiplex PCR; TCRdb's table is partial and in-frame only. Of 2 million or so clones in the sample, roughly 96% are singletons; the top ten hold 0.1% to 0.15%. Study-level points and caveats: Rarefaction showed that sequencing of sorted subsets was incomplete (despite large depth). The authors expected sequencing depth to affect clonotype sharing among donors. Naive subsets generally had larger estimated richness than memory subsets.

V gave up 1 base and J gave up 9 bases, with 13 bases separating them. This CDR3 comprises 13 residues. Germline V gives CDR1 MGHDK, CDR2 SYGVNS. This chain connects TRBV25-1 to TRBJ2-7; possible D gene TRBD2, 6 bases. The TCR originated in a man younger than 35 in good health. Sequencing used naive CD4+ T cells sorted from blood. Subset indicated: CD45RA+ positively selected. The CDR3 sequence: CASSESGGSAQYF. In DNA form, the CDR3 reads TGTGCCAGCAGTGAATCTGGGGGGTCGGCGCAGTACTTC.